This TCR beta chain was sequenced during a study of blood T cell repertoires in COVID-19. On the study more broadly: There were acute and convalescent COVID-19 samples, and they came from the United States, Italy and Spain. The analysed material was cDNA or gDNA that came from T cells, B-cell-depleted T cells, or PBMCs.

Authors' data handling: Reference gene primer amplification yielded estimated nucleated cell counts. The assay was immunoSEQ multiplex PCR, and TCRdb's table has in-frame clones only and misses some. The V and J calls and clone size were taken over from that table, and D and trimming were inferred from the DNA. The sample lists about 61,000 clones, 91% seen once, with approximately 8.1% in the top ten. V shed 6 bases and J 2 bases; nucleotides not matched to a gene: 10. Germline-derived CDR1 and CDR2 are MNHNY and SVGAGI (reference sequence). The CDR3 loop spans 16 amino acids. Specimen: peripheral blood. The origin of this receptor is a human donor in a cohort sampled during active COVID-19. The chain links TRBV6-6 to TRBJ2-5; the match to TRBD1 covers 9 bases. The CDR3 spells CASSPPGTGKQETQYF. For the CDR3, the DNA is TGTGCCAGCAGCCCACCCGGGACAGGGAAGCAAGAGACCCAGTACTTC.